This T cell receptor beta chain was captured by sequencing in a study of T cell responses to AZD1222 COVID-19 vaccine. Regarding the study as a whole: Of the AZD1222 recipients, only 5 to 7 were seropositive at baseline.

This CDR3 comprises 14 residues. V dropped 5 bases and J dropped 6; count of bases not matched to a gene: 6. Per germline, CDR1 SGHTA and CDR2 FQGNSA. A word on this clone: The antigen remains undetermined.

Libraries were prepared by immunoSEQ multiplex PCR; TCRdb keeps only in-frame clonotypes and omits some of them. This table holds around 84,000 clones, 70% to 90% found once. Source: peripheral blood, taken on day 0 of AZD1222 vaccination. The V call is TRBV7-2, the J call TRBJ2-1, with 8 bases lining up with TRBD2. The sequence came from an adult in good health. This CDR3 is CASSPASGSNEQFF. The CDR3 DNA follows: TGTGCCAGCAGCCCTGCGAGCGGGAGCAATGAGCAGTTCTTC.